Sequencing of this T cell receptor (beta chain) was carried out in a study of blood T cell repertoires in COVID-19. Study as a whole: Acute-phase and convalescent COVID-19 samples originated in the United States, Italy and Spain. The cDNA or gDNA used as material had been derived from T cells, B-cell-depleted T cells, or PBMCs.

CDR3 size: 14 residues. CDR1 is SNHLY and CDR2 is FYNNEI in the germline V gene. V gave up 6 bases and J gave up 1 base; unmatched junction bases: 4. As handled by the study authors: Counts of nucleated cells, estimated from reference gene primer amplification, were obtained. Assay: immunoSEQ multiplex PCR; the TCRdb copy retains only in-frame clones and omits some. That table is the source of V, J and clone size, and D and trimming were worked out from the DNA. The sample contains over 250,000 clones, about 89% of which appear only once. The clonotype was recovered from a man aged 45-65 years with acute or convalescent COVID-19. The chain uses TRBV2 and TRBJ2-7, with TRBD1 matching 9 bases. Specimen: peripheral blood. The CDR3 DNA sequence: TGTGCCAGCAGGGGGACAGGGAATTCCTACGAGCAGTACTTC. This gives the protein CASRGTGNSYEQYF.